This T cell receptor (beta chain) comes out of a study of blood T cell repertoires in COVID-19 (dated by TCRdb to between 2020 and 2021). Regarding the complete study: The collaborator samples originated in the United States, Italy and Spain and spanned the acute and convalescent phases of COVID-19. The prospective study material was composed of cDNA or gDNA derived from T cells, B-cell-depleted T cells, or PBMCs. Subjects who had been exposed to COVID-19, were actively infected with it, or had recovered from it provided the deeply sampled blood TCRbeta repertoires that made up the dataset. The repertoires were released in a freely available public database meant as a resource for research on the immune response to SARS-CoV-2. The samples were drawn from two sources: the first 160 participants of the ongoing ImmuneRACE study, and 950 to 1,500 subjects contributed by 6 global collaborators. The sample metadata nearly always contained a de-identified subject ID, COVID-19 status, age in years and sex. HLA class I and class II types, where available, came from metadata supplied by the sample provider rather than from assay-based typing.

TCRbeta CDR3 regions were amplified from genomic DNA by means of the immunoSEQ Assay, a bias-controlled multiplex PCR. In the original analysis: The number of nucleated cells in each sample was estimated from the amplification of reference gene primers within the assay. To quantify the absolute abundance of each unique TCRbeta CDR3 rearrangement, sequence reads were collapsed and filtered. For each sample, productive Simpson clonality was calculated as the square root of Simpson's diversity index across productive rearrangements. TCRdb took over this immuneACCESS table, retaining in-frame rearrangements with V and J assigned. Such tables are incomplete; in checked studies, under half of the missing clones stem from an unresolved V gene, and the remainder is unexplained. From that table come the V and J calls and clone size; the DNA was used to work out D and trimming. This sample is represented by more than 200,000 clones; 80% to 95% of them were singletons. Clones ranked in the top ten supply approximately 2% of the sample.

Enrolling through a virtual design, the prospective study's participants ranged in age from roughly 18 to 100 years and lived across roughly 24 United States geographic areas. Cohort assignment in the prospective study relied on participant-reported clinical history from a screening survey and a study questionnaire. ImmuneRACE Cohort 3 recovered participants were defined by two consecutive negative NP/OP PCR tests, healthcare professional clearance, or symptom resolution. In the prospective study, whole blood, serum and a nasopharyngeal or oropharyngeal swab were collected from each participant by mobile phlebotomists. Additional blood draws and questionnaires over a 2-month period could optionally be provided by prospective study participants. Blood samples from the prospective study were shipped frozen or at room temperature prior to DNA extraction. To note about this clone: The target of this receptor is not known. No base quality information exists; no much larger clone differs at one position.

Overall study outcomes, separate from this receptor: The quantity of clinical and demographic metadata differed by source and by participant and was supplied without curation.

The CDR3, cysteine through phenylalanine, is 16 amino acids long. Just CDR3 DNA is preserved here, 48 bases in frame from base 1. Between the V and J ends, shortened by 4 bases and 0 bases respectively, the junction contains 10 bases. The germline V gene (reference sequence) yields LGHDT for CDR1 and YNNKEL for CDR2. The receptor chain draws on TRBV3-1 (or the pseudogene TRBV3-2) and TRBJ1-6, and the D gene may be TRBD1, 5 bases matching. The sequenced material came from PBMCs or T cells enriched from blood (not recorded which). This receptor was identified in a woman aged 18 to 35 who had recovered from COVID-19. The bases are TGTGCCAGCAGCCGGGAGGGGCGCTCCTATAATTCACCCCTCCACTTT. Translated, it reads CASSREGRSYNSPLHF.